Listed here are 14 T cell receptor beta chains from one sample, sequenced in a study of identical twins. TCRdb analysed the 5' RACE reads with MiXCR anew, one entry per CDR3 protein. The sample has about 720,000 distinct CDR3 sequences, 8.5% to 9.5% seen once; the top ten hold approximately 0.96%. These same records also appear under a second study, on yellow fever vaccine responses in identical twins.

Sequenced sample: PBMCs. The receptors shown here come from a young woman in good health.

This clonotype was seen only a few times. The chain carries TRBV5-1 and TRBJ2-1; D might be TRBD1 (6 bases). The CDR3 is 13 residues long. Germline values: CDR1 SGHRS, CDR2 YFSETQ. V was trimmed by 7 bases and J by 8 bases, leaving 16 bases between them. CDR3 in DNA: TGCGCCAGCTGGGGTACAGGGTTTGATGAGCAGTTCTTC. It specifies CASWGTGFDEQFF.

This clonotype was seen ten or more times. The rearrangement joins TRBV7-9 to TRBJ1-1; a possible D gene is TRBD1 (5 bases). Deletions cut 0 bases from V and 5 bases from J, with 10 bases between. The CDR3 extends over 14 amino acids. Germline CDR1 and CDR2: SEHNR and FQNEAQ (reference sequence). The CDR3 DNA reads as TGTGCCAGCAGCTTAGCGGGACGTCGGACTGAAGCTTTCTTT. It specifies CASSLAGRRTEAFF. The complete variable domain, with remaining parts taken from reference TRBV7-9 and TRBJ1-1, reads DTGVSQNPRHKITKRGQNVTFRCDPISEHNRLYWYRQTLGQGPEFLTYFQNEAQLEKSRLLSDRFSAERPKGSFSTLEIQRTEQGDSAMYLCASSLAGRRTEAFFGQGTRLTVV.

This chain joins TRBV11-2 and TRBJ2-5; D gene ambiguous. CDR3 length: 13 amino acids. V was trimmed by 4 bases and J by 3 bases, leaving 9 bases between them. CDR1 is SGHAT, CDR2 FQNNGV, per germline. CDR3 DNA sequence: TGTGCCAGCAGCTACAGTATCAAAGAGACCCAGTACTTC. This translates into CASSYSIKETQYF.

This clonotype was counted only a few times. The chain employs TRBV29-1 and TRBJ2-2; D unresolved. CDR1 is SQVTM, CDR2 ANQGSEA, per germline. V shed 6 bases and J shed 6 bases, with 8 bases lying between them. The CDR3 runs to 11 residues. CDR3 in amino acids: CSVYSSGELFF. The CDR3 DNA follows: TGCAGCGTCTACAGTTCCGGGGAGCTGTTTTTT.

The sample holds a few counts of this clonotype. The CDR3 here is CASSSARTGRLDEQFF. The CDR3 DNA is TGTGCCAGCAGCTCCGCTAGGACAGGGAGGTTGGATGAGCAGTTCTTC. The chain couples TRBV6-2 or TRBV6-3 to TRBJ2-1; 8 bases fit TRBD1. V dropped 6 bases and J dropped 8; count of bases not matched to a gene: 15. This CDR3 contains 16 residues. CDR1 and CDR2 from the germline V gene are MNHEY and SVGEGT.

This clonotype came up a few times. V and J are TRBV5-1 and TRBJ2-3, with 11 bases aligning to TRBD1. CDR1 is SGHRS, CDR2 YFSETQ, per germline. The CDR3 has 16 residues. With 4 bases clipped from V and 4 bases from J, the junction kept 8 bases outside the gene matches. The CDR3 coding sequence is TGCGCCAGCAGCCGGGCCCCGGGACAGGGGGCAGATACGCAGTATTTT. This codes for CASSRAPGQGADTQYF.

This clonotype appeared a few times. The gene calls are TRBV28 and TRBJ2-1; possibly TRBD1 or TRBD2 for D (5 bases each). The CDR3 is 11 residues long. Germline V gene sequence: CDR1 MDHEN, CDR2 SYDVKM. The V end lost 11 bases, the J end lost 9 bases, and 14 bases lay between the germline ends. CDR3 nucleotide sequence: TGTGCCTGCCCCAGGGACGGTGAGCAGTTCTTC. Residues: CACPRDGEQFF.

This clonotype was detected only a few times. The V gene is TRBV3-1, the J gene TRBJ2-7, with TRBD1 matching 8 bases. The CDR3 runs to 15 residues. Germline CDR1 reads LGHDT; CDR2 reads YNNKEL (reference sequence). J was trimmed by 2 bases and V by 1 base; bases with no gene match: 4. The CDR3 nucleotides are TGTGCCAGCAGCCAAGCACAGGGGGTGGCCTACGAGCAGTACTTC. Protein product: CASSQAQGVAYEQYF.

The rearrangement joins TRBV6-2 or TRBV6-3 to TRBJ2-2, with D hard to call. The ends were cut back, 11 bases at V and 4 bases at J, with 14 bases in the middle. Germline CDR1 and CDR2: MNHEY and SVGEGT. CDR3 length: 13 residues. This CDR3 is CACRAPITGELFF. CDR3 nucleotides: TGTGCCTGCCGGGCGCCTATCACCGGGGAGCTGTTTTTT.

For the CDR3, the DNA is TGCAGTGCTAGTGAGACCCTAGCGCCTAGCACAGATACGCAGTATTTT. Its protein is CSASETLAPSTDTQYF. J is TRBJ2-3 and V is TRBV20-1, with a weak D call TRBD2 (6 bases). V lost 3 bases, J lost 0 bases, and 16 bases lay in between. CDR3 length: 16 amino acids. The germline V gene has CDR1 DFQATT and CDR2 SNEGSKA (reference sequence).

This clonotype was detected many times. V gene TRBV7-2 combines with J gene TRBJ2-1, with 9 bases matching TRBD2. J was trimmed by 0 bases and V by 0 bases; bases with no gene match: 3. The CDR3 contains 17 residues. CDR1 and CDR2 (germline): SGHTA, FQGNSA. CDR3 sequence reads: CASSLAASGASYNEQFF. DNA of the CDR3: TGTGCCAGCAGCTTAGCGGCTAGCGGGGCCTCCTACAATGAGCAGTTCTTC. Filled out from reference TRBV7-2 and TRBJ2-1, the complete variable domain reads GAGVSQSPSNKVTEKGKDVELRCDPISGHTALYWYRQSLGQGLEFLIYFQGNSAPDKSGLPSDRFSAERTGGSVSTLTIQRTQQEDSAVYLCASSLAASGASYNEQFFGPGTRLTVL.

This chain uses TRBV29-1 with TRBJ2-5, with D unresolved. The V end was cut by 4 bases, the J end by 1 base, with 10 bases between. The germline gives CDR1 SQVTM, CDR2 ANQGSEA. This CDR3 has 13 residues. The CDR3, as DNA: TGCAGCGTTGTGCAAACGGTCCAAGAGACCCAGTACTTC. Its protein is CSVVQTVQETQYF.

This clonotype was observed many times. The rearrangement joins TRBV9 to TRBJ1-1; D uncertain. V was pared by 0 bases and J by 0 bases, with 6 bases between. Germline CDR1 reads SGDLS; CDR2 reads YYNGEE. The CDR3 is 14 amino acids. CDR3 amino acids: CASSVGFMNTEAFF. CDR3 DNA sequence: TGTGCCAGCAGCGTAGGATTTATGAACACTGAAGCTTTCTTT.

The chain joins TRBV28 to TRBJ2-7; 8 nucleotides align to TRBD2. The length of the CDR3 is 14 residues. V lost 6 bases, J lost 1 base, and 5 bases stayed unmatched. Germline CDR1 reads MDHEN; CDR2 reads SYDVKM. Here the CDR3 reads CASRLAGSSYEQYF. CDR3 in DNA: TGTGCCAGCAGGTTAGCGGGATCGTCCTACGAGCAGTACTTC.